These 13 T cell receptor beta chains came from one sample sequenced in a study of blood T cell repertoires in COVID-19 (dated by TCRdb to 2018 to 2021). The library was generated by the immunoSEQ multiplex PCR assay. TCRdb limited this immuneACCESS table to in-frame rearrangements with V and J called. A share of clones is missing; checked studies link under half to unresolved V genes, and the rest is unexplained. This sample has 290,000 or so clones in its table, and about 88% of those were observed once. The ten largest make up around 1.2% of the sample. Sequencing was carried out using peripheral blood. Receptors originate from a man aged 65 to 85 with acute or convalescent COVID-19.

This sequence joins TRBV21-1 and TRBJ2-7; the D call TRBD2 from the table was never checked on the DNA. TRBV21-1 is a pseudogene segment. The CDR3 is made up of 13 amino acids. The CDR3 nucleotides read TGTGCCAGCAGCCCAAAAGTGGAGAGCGAGCAGTACTTC. It specifies CASSPKVESEQYF.

V and J are TRBV25-1 and TRBJ2-1; D call uncertain. Between the trimmed V and J ends, which lost 5 bases and 6 bases, there was a span of 5 bases. This CDR3 contains 11 residues. CDR1 and CDR2 (germline): MGHDK, SYGVNS. The chain's CDR3 is CASSPLNEQFF. The DNA of the CDR3 is TGTGCCAGCAGTCCACTCAATGAGCAGTTCTTC. Supplemented by reference TRBV25-1 and TRBJ2-1, the full variable domain reads EADIYQTPRYLVIGTGKKITLECSQTMGHDKMYWYQQDPGMELHLIHYSYGVNSTEKGDLSSESTVSRIRTEHFPLTLESARPSHTSQYLCASSPLNEQFFGPGTRLTVL.

The rearrangement joins TRBV10-3 to TRBJ2-1; 7 positions match TRBD2. Germline lookup yields CDR1 ENHRY and CDR2 SYGVKD. The CDR3 runs 18 residues. After removal of 3 bases from V and 5 bases from J, the junction contained 16 bases not matched to a gene. This chain's CDR3 is CAISDYRRNGRKDNEQFF. The CDR3 DNA is TGTGCCATCAGTGATTACCGGAGGAACGGGAGGAAAGACAATGAGCAGTTCTTC.

The chain combines TRBV10-3 with TRBJ1-6, with TRBD1 matching 8 bases. Trimming took 6 bases from V and 3 from J; bases not matched to a gene: 13. The CDR3 loop spans 18 amino acids. Per the germline V gene, CDR1 is ENHRY and CDR2 is SYGVKD. CDR3 sequence: CAISDRLSTGDYNSPLHF. The CDR3 DNA follows: TGTGCCATCAGCGACCGCCTCTCGACAGGGGACTATAATTCACCCCTCCACTTT.

The rearrangement uses TRBV28 and TRBJ2-2, with a weak D call TRBD1 (6 bases). CDR1 is MDHEN, CDR2 SYDVKM, per germline. V was clipped by 3 bases and J by 6 bases, with 11 bases between them. This CDR3 is built from 14 residues. The CDR3 protein is CASSLGTGSGELFF. The DNA of the CDR3 is TGTGCCAGCAGTTTGGGTACAGGGTCCGGGGAGCTGTTTTTT.

The chain joins TRBV19 to TRBJ1-1; 8 bases agree with TRBD1. V shed 2 bases, J shed 4 bases, and the junction held 6 bases outside the gene matches. CDR3 length equals 15 residues. Germline CDR1 reads LNHDA; CDR2 reads SQIVND (reference sequence). CDR3 DNA: TGTGCCAGTAGTATACAGGGGGCTGGTAGCACTGAAGCTTTCTTT. It codes for CASSIQGAGSTEAFF.

The gene calls are TRBV6-5 and TRBJ2-3; D perhaps matches TRBD2 (9 bases). The V gene's germline CDR1 is MNHEY and CDR2 SVGAGI. The CDR3 has 15 amino acids. Trimming shortened V by 6 bases and J by 6 bases, and 19 bases separated the two germline ends. The CDR3 DNA follows: TGTGCCAGCAGAATACCTAGCGGGACAGGCGATACGCAGTATTTT. Translating it yields CASRIPSGTGDTQYF.

The chain has TRBV6-5 and TRBJ1-4; possibly TRBD1 for D (5 bases). The germline V and J ends were trimmed by 8 bases and 4 bases, with 17 bases remaining between them. Looked up from germline, CDR1 is MNHEY and CDR2 is SVGAGI. The CDR3 is 15 amino acids. The CDR3 sequence is CASGLSGRYNEKLFF. In DNA, the CDR3 is TGTGCCAGCGGCCTATCAGGGAGGTATAATGAAAAACTGTTTTTT.

This clone was detected only once. V and J are TRBV28 and TRBJ1-2; 7 nucleotides align to TRBD1. The V gene end was trimmed by 1 base and the J gene end by 7 bases; junction bases not matched to a gene: 3. The CDR3 has 13 amino acids. CDR1 is MDHEN and CDR2 is SYDVKM in the germline V gene. DNA of the CDR3: TGTGCCAGCAGTTTATTTGGACAGGCTGGCTACACCTTC. Its protein is CASSLFGQAGYTF.

The CDR3 DNA is TGTGCCACCCCTACCAACTTAGCGGGAGGCGTCGACGAGCAGTACTTC. Protein: CATPTNLAGGVDEQYF. This rearrangement joins TRBV15 to TRBJ2-7, with 10 nucleotides matching TRBD2. With 8 bases clipped from V and 5 bases from J, the junction kept 15 bases outside the gene matches. Germline values: CDR1 LNHNV, CDR2 YYDKDF (reference sequence). The CDR3 covers 16 residues.

The chain combines TRBV6-5 with TRBJ1-4; no firm D call. CDR1 is MNHEY, CDR2 SVGAGI, per germline. This CDR3 region has 15 residues. Between the trimmed V and J ends, which lost 5 bases and 0 bases, there was a span of 10 bases. CDR3 residues: CASSPGDPTNEKLFF. CDR3 sequence (DNA): TGTGCCAGCAGTCCGGGAGATCCAACTAATGAAAAACTGTTTTTT.

The gene calls are TRBV11-3 and TRBJ1-1, with 11 positions matching TRBD1. Germline V gives CDR1 SGHNT, CDR2 YENEEA. Trimming removed 4 bases from V and 0 bases from J; junction bases left unmatched: 4. The CDR3 has 16 residues. CDR3 sequence: CASSYGTGGLNTEAFF. In nucleotides, the CDR3 is TGTGCCAGCAGCTATGGGACAGGGGGATTGAACACTGAAGCTTTCTTT.

The J gene is TRBJ1-2, the V gene TRBV5-1, with TRBD1 matching over 7 bases. V trimming: 0 bases; J trimming: 7 bases; junction bases outside the gene matches: 9. There are 15 residues in the CDR3. Germline V CDR1 and CDR2: SGHRS, YFSETQ. Here the CDR3 DNA reads TGCGCCAGCAGCTTGGGGCGACAGGGAGAAGGTGGCTACACCTTC. This encodes CASSLGRQGEGGYTF.